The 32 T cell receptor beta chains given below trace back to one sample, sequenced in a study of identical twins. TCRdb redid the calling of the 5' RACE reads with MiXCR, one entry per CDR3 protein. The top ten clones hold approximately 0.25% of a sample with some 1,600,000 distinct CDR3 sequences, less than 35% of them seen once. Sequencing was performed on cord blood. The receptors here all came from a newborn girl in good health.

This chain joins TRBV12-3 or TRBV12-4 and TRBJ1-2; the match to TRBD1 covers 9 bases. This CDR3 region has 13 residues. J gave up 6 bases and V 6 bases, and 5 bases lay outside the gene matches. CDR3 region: CASRRQGVHGYTF. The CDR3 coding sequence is TGTGCCAGCAGGCGACAGGGGGTACATGGCTACACCTTC.

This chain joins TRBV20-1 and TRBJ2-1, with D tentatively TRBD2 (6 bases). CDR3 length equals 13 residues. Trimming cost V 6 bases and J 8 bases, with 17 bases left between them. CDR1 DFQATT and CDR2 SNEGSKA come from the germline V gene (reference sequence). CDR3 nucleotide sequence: TGCAGTGCCCGCCCTAGCGACGTTGATGAGCAGTTCTTC. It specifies CSARPSDVDEQFF.

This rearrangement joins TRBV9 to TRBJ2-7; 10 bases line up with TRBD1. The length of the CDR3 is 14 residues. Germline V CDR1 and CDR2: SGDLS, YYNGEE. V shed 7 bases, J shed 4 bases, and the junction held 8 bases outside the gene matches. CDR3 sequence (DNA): TGTGCCAGCCGCCCTACGGACAGGGGGTACGAGCAGTACTTC. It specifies CASRPTDRGYEQYF.

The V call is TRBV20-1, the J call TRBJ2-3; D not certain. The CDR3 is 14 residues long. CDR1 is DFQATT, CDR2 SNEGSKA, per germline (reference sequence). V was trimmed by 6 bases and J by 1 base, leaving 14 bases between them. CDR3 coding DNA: TGCAGTGCCCCGCCCATGGTACGCACAGATACGCAGTATTTT. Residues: CSAPPMVRTDTQYF.

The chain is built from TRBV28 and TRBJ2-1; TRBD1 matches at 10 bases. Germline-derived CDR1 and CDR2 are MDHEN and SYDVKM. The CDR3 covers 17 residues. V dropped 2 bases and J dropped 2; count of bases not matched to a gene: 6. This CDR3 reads CASSLPRTGGPYNEQFF. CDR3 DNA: TGTGCCAGCAGTTTACCGAGGACAGGGGGGCCCTACAATGAGCAGTTCTTC.

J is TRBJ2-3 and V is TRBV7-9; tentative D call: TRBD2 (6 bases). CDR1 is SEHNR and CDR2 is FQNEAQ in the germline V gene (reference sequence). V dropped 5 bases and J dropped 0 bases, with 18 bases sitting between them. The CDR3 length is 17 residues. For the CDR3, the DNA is TGTGCCAGCAGCCTTAACCCCGGGACTCCTAGCACAGATACGCAGTATTTT. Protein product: CASSLNPGTPSTDTQYF.

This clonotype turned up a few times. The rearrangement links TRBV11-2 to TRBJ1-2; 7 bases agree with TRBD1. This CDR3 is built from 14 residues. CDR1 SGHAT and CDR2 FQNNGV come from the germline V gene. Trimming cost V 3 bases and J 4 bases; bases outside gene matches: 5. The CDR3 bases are TGTGCCAGCAGCTTGATCAGGGACAGCTATGGCTACACCTTC. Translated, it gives CASSLIRDSYGYTF.

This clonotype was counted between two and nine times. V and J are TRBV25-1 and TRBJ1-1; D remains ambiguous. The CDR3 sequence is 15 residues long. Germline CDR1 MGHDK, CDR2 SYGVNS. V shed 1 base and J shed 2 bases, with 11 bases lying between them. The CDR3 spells CASSEWAGVNTEAFF. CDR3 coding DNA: TGTGCCAGCAGTGAATGGGCCGGGGTCAACACTGAAGCTTTCTTT. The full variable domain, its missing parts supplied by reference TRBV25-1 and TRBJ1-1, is EADIYQTPRYLVIGTGKKITLECSQTMGHDKMYWYQQDPGMELHLIHYSYGVNSTEKGDLSSESTVSRIRTEHFPLTLESARPSHTSQYLCASSEWAGVNTEAFFGQGTRLTVV.

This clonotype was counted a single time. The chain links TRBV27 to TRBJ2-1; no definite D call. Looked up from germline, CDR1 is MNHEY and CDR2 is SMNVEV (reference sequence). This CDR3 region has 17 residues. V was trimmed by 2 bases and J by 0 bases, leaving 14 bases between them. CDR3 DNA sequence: TGTGCCAGCAGTTTACAAGCTATCCGAAGCTCCTACAATGAGCAGTTCTTC. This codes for CASSLQAIRSSYNEQFF.

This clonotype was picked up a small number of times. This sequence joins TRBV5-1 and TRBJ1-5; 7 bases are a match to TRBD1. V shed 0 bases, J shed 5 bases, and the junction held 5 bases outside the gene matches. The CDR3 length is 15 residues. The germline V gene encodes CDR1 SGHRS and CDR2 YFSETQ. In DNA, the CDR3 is TGCGCCAGCAGCTTGGGACAGGGTACGGATCAGCCCCAGCATTTT. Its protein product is CASSLGQGTDQPQHF.

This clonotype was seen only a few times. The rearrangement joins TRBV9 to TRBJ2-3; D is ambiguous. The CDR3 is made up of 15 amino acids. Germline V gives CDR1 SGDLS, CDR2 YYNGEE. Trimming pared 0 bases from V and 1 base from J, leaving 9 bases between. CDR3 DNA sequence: TGTGCCAGCAGCGTAGATCTAGGCCGCACAGATACGCAGTATTTT. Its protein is CASSVDLGRTDTQYF.

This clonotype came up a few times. CDR3 in amino acids: CASRGTAPNYGYTF. CDR3 nucleotides: TGTGCCAGCAGGGGGACAGCTCCTAACTATGGCTACACCTTC. The chain employs TRBV28 and TRBJ1-2; 7 bases are shared with TRBD1. The germline V gene has CDR1 MDHEN and CDR2 SYDVKM. After removal of 6 bases from V and 0 bases from J, the junction contained 4 bases not matched to a gene. This CDR3 has 14 residues.

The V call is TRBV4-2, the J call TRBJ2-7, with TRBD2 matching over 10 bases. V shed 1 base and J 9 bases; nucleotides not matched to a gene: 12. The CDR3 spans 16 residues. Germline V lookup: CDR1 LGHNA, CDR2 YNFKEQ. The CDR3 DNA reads TGTGCCAGCAGCCAAGTAGGGGCTAGCGGGGGAAAGGTGCAGTACTTC. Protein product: CASSQVGASGGKVQYF.

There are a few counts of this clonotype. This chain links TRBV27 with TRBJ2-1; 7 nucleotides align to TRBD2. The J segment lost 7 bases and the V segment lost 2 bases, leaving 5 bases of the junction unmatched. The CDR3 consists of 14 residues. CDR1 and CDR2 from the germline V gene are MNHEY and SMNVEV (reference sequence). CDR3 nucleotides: TGTGCCAGCAGTTTAGCGGGAGATACTAATGAGCAGTTCTTC. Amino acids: CASSLAGDTNEQFF.

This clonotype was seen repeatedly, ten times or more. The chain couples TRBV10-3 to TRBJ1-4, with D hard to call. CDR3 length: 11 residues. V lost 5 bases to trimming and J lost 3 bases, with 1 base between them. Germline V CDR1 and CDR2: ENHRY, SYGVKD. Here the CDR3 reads CAISSNEKLFF. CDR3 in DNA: TGTGCCATCAGTTCTAATGAAAAACTGTTTTTT.

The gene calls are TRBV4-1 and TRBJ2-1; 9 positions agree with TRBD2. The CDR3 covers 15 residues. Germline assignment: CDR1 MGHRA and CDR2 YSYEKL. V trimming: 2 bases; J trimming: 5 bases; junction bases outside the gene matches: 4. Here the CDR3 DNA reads TGCGCCAGCAGCCAATGGAGACTAGCGGACAATGAGCAGTTCTTC. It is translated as CASSQWRLADNEQFF.

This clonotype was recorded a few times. CDR3 protein: CASESRHGYTF. CDR3 nucleotides: TGCGCCAGTGAGTCCCGGCATGGCTACACCTTC. This chain connects TRBV10-2 to TRBJ1-2; no definite D call. There are 11 residues in the CDR3. V shed 9 bases and J shed 6 bases, with 11 bases lying between them. CDR1 and CDR2 (germline): WSHSY, SAAADI.

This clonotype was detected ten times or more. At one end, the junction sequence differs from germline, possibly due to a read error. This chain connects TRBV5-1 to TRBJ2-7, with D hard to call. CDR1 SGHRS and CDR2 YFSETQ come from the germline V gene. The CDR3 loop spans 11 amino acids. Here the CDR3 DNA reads TGTGCCAGCAGTACCTCCTACGAGCAGTACTTC. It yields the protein CASSTSYEQYF.

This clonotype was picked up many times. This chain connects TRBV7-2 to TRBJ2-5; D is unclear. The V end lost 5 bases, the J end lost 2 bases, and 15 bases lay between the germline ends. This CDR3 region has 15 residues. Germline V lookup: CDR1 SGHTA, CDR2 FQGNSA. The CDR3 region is CASSPPGGSQETQYF. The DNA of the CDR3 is TGTGCCAGCAGCCCTCCGGGCGGATCACAAGAGACCCAGTACTTC.

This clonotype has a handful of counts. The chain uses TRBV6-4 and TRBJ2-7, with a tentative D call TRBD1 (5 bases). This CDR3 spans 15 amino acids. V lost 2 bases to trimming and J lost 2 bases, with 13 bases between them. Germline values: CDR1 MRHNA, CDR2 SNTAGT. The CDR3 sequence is CASSDVGQPTYEQYF. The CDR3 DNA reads TGTGCCAGCAGTGACGTGGGGCAGCCCACCTACGAGCAGTACTTC.

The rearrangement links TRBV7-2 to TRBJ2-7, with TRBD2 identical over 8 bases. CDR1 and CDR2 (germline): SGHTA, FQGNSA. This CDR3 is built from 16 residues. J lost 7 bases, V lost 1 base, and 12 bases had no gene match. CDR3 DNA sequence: TGTGCCAGCAGCTTAGGAGGGACTAGAGGTTTCGGGGAGCAGTACTTC. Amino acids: CASSLGGTRGFGEQYF.

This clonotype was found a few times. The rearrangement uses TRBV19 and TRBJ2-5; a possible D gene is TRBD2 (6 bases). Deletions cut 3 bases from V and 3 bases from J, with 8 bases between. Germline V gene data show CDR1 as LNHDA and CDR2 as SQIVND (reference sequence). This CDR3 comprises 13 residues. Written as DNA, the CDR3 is TGTGCCAGTAGTATCAGACTAGAAGAGACCCAGTACTTC. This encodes CASSIRLEETQYF. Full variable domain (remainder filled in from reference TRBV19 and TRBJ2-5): DGGITQSPKYLFRKEGQNVTLSCEQNLNHDAMYWYRQDPGQGLRLIYYSQIVNDFQKGDIAEGYSVSREKKESFPLTVTSAQKNPTAFYLCASSIRLEETQYFGPGTRLLVL.

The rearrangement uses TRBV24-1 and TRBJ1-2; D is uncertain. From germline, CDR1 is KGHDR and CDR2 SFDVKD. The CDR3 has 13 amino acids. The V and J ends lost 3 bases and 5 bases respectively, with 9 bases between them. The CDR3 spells CATSDRQLYGYTF. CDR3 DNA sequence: TGTGCCACCAGTGATAGGCAGCTTTATGGCTACACCTTC.

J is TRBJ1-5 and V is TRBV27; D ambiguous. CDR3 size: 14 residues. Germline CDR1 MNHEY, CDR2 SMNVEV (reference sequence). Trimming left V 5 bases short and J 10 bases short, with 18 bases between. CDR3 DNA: TGTGCCAGCAGTCTTCCTCCTCTTTATGGACCCCAGCATTTT. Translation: CASSLPPLYGPQHF.

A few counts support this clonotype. The CDR3 sequence: CASRPQRGETNEQFF. The CDR3 nucleotides are TGTGCCAGCAGACCTCAGCGGGGCGAGACCAATGAGCAGTTCTTC. The chain joins TRBV6-6 to TRBJ2-1, with TRBD2 matching over 7 bases. CDR3 size: 15 residues. In germline, CDR1 is MNHNY, CDR2 SVGAGI (reference sequence). The V and J ends lost 6 bases and 6 bases, in that order; junction bases with no gene match: 11.

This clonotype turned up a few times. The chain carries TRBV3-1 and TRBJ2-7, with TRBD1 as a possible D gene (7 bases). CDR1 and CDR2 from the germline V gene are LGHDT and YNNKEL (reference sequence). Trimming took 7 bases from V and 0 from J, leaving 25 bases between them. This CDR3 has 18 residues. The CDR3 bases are TGTGCCAGCACCAACAAGCAGGGGGGAACTAGACGCTCCTACGAGCAGTACTTC. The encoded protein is CASTNKQGGTRRSYEQYF.

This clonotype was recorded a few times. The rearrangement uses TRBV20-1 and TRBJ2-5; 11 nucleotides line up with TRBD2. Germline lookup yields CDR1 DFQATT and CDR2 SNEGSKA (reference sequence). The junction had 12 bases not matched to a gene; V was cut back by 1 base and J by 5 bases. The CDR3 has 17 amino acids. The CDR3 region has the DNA TGCAGTGCTAGAGGCCCTACTAGCGGGAGTTCCCGGGAGACCCAGTACTTC. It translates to CSARGPTSGSSRETQYF.

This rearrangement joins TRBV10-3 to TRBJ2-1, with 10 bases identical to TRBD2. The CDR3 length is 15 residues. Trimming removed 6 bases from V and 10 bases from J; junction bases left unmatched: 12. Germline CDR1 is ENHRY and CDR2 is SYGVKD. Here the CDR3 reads CAISGSGRRRDEQFF. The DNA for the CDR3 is TGTGCCATCAGCGGTAGCGGGAGGAGGAGGGACGAGCAGTTCTTC.

The CDR3 here is CSARDWREWETQYF. CDR3 bases: TGCAGTGCTAGAGATTGGCGGGAGTGGGAGACCCAGTACTTC. This rearrangement joins TRBV20-1 to TRBJ2-5; 7 nucleotides agree with TRBD2. The CDR3 has 14 residues. From germline, CDR1 is DFQATT and CDR2 SNEGSKA (reference sequence). V was clipped by 0 bases and J by 5 bases; unmatched bases: 6.

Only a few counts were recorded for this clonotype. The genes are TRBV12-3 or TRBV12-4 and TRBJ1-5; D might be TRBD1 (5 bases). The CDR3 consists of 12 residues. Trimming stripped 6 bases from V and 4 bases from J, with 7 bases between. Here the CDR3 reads CASRQENQPQHF. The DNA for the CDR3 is TGTGCCAGCAGACAGGAGAATCAGCCCCAGCATTTT.

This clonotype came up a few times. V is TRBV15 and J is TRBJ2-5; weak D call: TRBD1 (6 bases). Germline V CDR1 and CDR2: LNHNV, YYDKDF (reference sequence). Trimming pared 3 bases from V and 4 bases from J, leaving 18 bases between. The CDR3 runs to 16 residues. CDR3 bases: TGTGCCACCAGCAGCGTACCTACAGGGAAGGGAGAGACCCAGTACTTC. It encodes CATSSVPTGKGETQYF.

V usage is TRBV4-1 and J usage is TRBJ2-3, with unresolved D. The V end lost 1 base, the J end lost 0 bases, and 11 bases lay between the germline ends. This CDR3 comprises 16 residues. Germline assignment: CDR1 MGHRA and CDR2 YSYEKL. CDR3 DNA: TGCGCCAGCAGCCAAGTGTTAGCCCAAAGCACAGATACGCAGTATTTT. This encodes CASSQVLAQSTDTQYF.